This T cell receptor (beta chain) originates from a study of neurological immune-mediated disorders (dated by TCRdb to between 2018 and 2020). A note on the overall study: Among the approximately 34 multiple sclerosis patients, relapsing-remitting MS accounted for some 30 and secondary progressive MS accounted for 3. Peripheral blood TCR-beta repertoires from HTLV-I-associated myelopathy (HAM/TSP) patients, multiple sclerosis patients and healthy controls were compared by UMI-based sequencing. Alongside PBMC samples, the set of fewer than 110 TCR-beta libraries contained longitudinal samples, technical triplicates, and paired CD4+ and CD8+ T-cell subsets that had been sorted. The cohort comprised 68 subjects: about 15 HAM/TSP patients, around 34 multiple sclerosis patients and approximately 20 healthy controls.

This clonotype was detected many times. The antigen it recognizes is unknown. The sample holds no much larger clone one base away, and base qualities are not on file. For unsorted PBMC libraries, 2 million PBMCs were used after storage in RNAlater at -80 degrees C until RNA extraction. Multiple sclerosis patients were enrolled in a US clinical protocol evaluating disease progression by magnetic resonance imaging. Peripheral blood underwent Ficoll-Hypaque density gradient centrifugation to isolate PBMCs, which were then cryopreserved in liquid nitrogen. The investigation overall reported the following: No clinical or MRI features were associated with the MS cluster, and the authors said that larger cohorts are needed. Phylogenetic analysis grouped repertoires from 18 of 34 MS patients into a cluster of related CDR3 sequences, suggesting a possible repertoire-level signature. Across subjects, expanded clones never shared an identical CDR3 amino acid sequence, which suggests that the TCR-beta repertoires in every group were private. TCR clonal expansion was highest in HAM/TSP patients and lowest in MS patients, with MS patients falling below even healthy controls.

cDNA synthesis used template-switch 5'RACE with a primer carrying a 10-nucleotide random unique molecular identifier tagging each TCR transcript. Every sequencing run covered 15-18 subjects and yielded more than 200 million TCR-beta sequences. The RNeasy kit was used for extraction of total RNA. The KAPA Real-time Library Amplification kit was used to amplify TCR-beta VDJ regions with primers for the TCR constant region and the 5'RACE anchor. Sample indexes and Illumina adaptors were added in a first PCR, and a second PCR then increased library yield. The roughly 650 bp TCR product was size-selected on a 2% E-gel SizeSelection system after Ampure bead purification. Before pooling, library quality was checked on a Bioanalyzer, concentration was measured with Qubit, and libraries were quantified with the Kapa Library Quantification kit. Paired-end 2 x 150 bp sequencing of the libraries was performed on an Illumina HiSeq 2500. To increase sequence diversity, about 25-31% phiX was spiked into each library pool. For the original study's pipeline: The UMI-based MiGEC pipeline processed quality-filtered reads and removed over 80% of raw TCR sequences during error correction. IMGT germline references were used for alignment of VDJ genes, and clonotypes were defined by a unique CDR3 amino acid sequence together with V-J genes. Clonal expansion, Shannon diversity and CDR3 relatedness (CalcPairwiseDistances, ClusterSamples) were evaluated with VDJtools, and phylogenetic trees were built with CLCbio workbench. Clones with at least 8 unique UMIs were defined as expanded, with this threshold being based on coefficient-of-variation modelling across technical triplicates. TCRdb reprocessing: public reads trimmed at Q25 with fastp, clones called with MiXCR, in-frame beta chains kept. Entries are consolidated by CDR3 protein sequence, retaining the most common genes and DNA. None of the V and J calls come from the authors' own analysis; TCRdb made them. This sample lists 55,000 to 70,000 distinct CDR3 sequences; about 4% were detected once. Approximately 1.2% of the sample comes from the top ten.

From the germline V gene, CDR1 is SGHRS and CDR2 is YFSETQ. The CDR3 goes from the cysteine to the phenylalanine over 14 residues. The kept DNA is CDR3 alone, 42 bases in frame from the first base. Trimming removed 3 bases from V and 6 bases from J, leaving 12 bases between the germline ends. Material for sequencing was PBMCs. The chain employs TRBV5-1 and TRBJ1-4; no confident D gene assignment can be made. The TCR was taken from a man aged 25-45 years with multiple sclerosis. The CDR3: CASSSGDWDEKLFF. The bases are TGCGCCAGCAGCTCGGGCGATTGGGATGAAAAACTGTTTTTT.